The clone carrying this T cell receptor beta chain has a handful of counts. What it binds is unknown. Each ophthalmopathy patient scored at least 3 on the Clinical Activity Score and at least 4 on NOSPECS grade, with duration under 3 months. This sample was taken from a study of T cells in Graves' hyperthyroidism and ophthalmopathy. Findings and caveats of the study: The model foresaw ophthalmopathy a median approximately 6.3 months prior to onset. In the blood, most expanded thyroid clonotypes above 0.001 appeared as well.

Regions amplified from RNA transcripts were the TCR beta CDR3 regions. HTBI primers were the set used in a first-round RT-PCR of the TCR CDR3. TCRdb passed the multiplex PCR reads through MiXCR, listing each CDR3 protein once. The table has approximately 690,000 distinct CDR3 sequences, 20% to 25% seen once; the top ten hold about 35%. Germline V CDR1 and CDR2: LGHDT, YNNKEL (reference sequence). This CDR3 contains 14 residues. V was clipped by 5 bases and J by 8 bases; unmatched bases: 6. The specimen sequenced was blood. The sequence came from a man aged 30 to 39 with Graves' ophthalmopathy. The chain links TRBV3-1 to TRBJ2-1; 10 nucleotides match TRBD1. In DNA form, the CDR3 reads TGTGCCAGCAGCTCTCGGACAGGGGGAGATGAGCAGTTCTTC. Residues: CASSSRTGGDEQFF.